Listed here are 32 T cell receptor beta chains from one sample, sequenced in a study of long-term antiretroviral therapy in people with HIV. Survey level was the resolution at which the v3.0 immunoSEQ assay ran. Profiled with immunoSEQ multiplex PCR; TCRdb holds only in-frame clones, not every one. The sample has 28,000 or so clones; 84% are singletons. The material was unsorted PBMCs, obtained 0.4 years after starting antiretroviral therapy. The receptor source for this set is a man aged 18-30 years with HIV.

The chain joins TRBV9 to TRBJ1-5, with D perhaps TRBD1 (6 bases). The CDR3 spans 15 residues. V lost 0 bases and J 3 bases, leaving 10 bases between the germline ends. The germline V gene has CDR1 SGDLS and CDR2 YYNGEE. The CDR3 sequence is CASSVGQGNNQPQHF. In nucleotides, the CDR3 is TGTGCCAGCAGCGTAGGCCAGGGGAACAATCAGCCCCAGCATTTT.

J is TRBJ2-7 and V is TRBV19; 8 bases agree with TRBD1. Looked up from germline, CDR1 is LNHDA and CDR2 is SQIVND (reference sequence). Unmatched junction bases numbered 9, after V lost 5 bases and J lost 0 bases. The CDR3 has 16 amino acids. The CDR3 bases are TGTGCCAGTAGTGCCCACCGGGACAGGTACTCCTACGAGCAGTACTTC. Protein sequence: CASSAHRDRYSYEQYF.

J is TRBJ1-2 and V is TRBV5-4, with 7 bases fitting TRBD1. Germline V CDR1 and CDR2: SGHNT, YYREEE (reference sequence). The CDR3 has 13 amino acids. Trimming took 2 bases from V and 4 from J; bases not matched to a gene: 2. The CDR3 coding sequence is TGTGCCAGCAGCTTAGGACAGGTCTATGGCTACACCTTC. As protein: CASSLGQVYGYTF.

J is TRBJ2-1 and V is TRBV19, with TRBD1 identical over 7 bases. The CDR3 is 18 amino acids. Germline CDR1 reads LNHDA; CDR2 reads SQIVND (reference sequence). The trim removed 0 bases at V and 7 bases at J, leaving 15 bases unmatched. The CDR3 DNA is TGTGCCAGTAGTATAGACCTCTCCGGATTCCGACAGGGAAATGAGCAGTTCTTC. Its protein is CASSIDLSGFRQGNEQFF.

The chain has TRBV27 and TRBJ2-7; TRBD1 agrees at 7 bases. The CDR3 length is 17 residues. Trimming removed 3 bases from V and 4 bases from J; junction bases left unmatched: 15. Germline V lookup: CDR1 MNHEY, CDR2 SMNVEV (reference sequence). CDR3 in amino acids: CASSFSPGRGKGYEQYF. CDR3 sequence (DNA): TGTGCCAGCAGTTTCTCACCCGGCAGGGGGAAGGGTTACGAGCAGTACTTC.

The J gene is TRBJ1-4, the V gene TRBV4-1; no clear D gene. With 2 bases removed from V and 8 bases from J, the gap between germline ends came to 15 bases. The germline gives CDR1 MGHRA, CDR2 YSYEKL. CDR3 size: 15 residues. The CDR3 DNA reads TGCGCCAGCAGCCAACTCGAGGGCGGGGTAGAAAAACTGTTTTTT. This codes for CASSQLEGGVEKLFF.

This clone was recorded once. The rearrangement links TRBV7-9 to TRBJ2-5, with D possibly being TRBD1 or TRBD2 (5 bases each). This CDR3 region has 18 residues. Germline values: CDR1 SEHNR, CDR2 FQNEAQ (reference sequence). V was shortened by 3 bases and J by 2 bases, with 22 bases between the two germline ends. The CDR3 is CASSFNPAGTGTQETQYF. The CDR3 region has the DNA TGTGCCAGCAGCTTCAACCCGGCGGGCACAGGTACTCAAGAGACCCAGTACTTC.

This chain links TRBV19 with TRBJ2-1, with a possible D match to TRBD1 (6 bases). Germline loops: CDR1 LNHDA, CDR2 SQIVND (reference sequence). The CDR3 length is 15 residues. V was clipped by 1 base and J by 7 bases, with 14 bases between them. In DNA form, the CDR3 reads TGTGCCAGTAGTATAGTCCCCGGGACAATGAATGAGCAGTTCTTC. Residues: CASSIVPGTMNEQFF.

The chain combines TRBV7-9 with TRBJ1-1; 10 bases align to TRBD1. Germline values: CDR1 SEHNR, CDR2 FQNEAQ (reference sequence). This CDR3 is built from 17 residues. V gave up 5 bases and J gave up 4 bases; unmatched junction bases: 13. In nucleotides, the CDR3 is TGTGCCAGCAGCCTGAGACAGGGGGCGAATCGAAGCACTGAAGCTTTCTTT. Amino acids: CASSLRQGANRSTEAFF.

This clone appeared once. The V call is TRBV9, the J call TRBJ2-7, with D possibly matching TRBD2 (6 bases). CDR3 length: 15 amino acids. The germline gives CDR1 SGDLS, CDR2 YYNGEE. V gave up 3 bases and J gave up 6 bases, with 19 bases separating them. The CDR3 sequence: CASSGDGTSGSEQYF. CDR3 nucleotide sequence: TGTGCCAGCAGCGGGGACGGGACTTCGGGGTCCGAGCAGTACTTC.

The CDR3 DNA follows: TGTGCCATCAGTGAGACAGGGATCTCCTACGAGCAGTACTTC. It codes for CAISETGISYEQYF. The rearrangement uses TRBV10-3 and TRBJ2-7, with D perhaps TRBD1 (6 bases). Trimming took off 2 bases at V and 0 bases at J, with 8 bases between the two ends. Germline V gene lookup returns CDR1 ENHRY and CDR2 SYGVKD. This CDR3 is 14 amino acids long.

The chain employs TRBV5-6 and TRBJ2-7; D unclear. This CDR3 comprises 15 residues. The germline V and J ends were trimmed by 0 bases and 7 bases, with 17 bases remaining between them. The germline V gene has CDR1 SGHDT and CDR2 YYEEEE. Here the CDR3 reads CASSLVGDGAWEQYF. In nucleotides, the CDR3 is TGTGCCAGCAGCTTGGTAGGAGACGGAGCTTGGGAGCAGTACTTC.

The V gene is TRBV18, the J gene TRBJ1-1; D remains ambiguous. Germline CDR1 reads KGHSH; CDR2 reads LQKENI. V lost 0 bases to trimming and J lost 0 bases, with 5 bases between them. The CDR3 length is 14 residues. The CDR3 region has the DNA TGTGCCAGCTCACCACCCCTTATGAACACTGAAGCTTTCTTT. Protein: CASSPPLMNTEAFF.

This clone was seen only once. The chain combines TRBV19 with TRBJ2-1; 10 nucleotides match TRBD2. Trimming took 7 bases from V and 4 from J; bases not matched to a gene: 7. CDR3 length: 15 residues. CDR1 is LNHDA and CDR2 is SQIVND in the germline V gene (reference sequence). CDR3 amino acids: CASTPGLARYNEQFF. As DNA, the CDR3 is TGTGCCAGTACTCCGGGACTAGCGCGGTACAATGAGCAGTTCTTC.

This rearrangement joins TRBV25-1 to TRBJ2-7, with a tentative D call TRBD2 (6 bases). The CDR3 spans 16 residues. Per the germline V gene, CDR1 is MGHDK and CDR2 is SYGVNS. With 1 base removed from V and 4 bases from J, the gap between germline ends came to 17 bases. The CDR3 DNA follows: TGTGCCAGCAGTGAATCGGGACTCCCTCGTGGTTACGAGCAGTACTTC. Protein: CASSESGLPRGYEQYF.

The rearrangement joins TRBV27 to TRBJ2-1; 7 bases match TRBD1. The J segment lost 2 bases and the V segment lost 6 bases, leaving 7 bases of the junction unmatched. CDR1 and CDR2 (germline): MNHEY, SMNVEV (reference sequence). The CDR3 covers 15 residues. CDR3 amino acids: CASSPDRVPYNEQFF. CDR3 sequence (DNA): TGTGCCAGCAGCCCCGACAGGGTTCCCTACAATGAGCAGTTCTTC.

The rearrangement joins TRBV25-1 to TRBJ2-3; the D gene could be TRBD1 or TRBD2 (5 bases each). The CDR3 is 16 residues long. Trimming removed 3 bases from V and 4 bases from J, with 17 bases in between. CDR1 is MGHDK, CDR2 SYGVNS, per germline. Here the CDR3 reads CASSDPREQEADTQYF. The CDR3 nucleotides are TGTGCCAGCAGTGACCCCAGAGAACAGGAGGCAGATACGCAGTATTTT.

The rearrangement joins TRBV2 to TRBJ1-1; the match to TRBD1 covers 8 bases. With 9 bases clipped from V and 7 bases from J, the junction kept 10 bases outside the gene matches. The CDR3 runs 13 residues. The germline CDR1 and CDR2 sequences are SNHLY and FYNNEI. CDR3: CARARGRVGEAFF. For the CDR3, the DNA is TGTGCCAGAGCCAGGGGGCGCGTCGGTGAAGCTTTCTTT.

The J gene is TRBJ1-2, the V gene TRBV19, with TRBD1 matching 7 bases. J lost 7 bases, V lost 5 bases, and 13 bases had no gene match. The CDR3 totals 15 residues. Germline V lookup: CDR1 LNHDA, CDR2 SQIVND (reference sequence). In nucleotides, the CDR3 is TGTGCCAGTAGTCTCCTCCGGGACAGCTTCGGTGGCTACACCTTC. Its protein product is CASSLLRDSFGGYTF.

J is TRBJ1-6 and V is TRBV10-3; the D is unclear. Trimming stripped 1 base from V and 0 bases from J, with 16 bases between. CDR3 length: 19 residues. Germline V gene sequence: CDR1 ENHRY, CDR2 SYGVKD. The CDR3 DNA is TGTGCCATCAGTGAGTTAATAGGACCCTGGAGCTCCTATAATTCACCCCTCCACTTT. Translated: CAISELIGPWSSYNSPLHF.

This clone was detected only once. CDR3 protein: CASSLDVAAYEQYF. CDR3 DNA sequence: TGTGCCAGCAGCTTGGACGTAGCCGCCTACGAGCAGTACTTC. J is TRBJ2-7 and V is TRBV5-5; D unresolved. CDR3 length: 14 residues. Trimming took off 0 bases at V and 2 bases at J, with 9 bases between the two ends. Germline-derived CDR1 and CDR2 are SGHKS and YYEKEE (reference sequence).

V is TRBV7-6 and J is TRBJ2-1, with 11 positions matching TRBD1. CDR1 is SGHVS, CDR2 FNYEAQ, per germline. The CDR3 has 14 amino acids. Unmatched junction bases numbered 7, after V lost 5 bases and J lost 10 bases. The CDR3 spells CASSPGQGADEQFF. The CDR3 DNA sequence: TGTGCCAGCAGCCCCGGACAGGGGGCGGACGAGCAGTTCTTC. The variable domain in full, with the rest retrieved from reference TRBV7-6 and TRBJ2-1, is GAGVSQSPRYKVTKRGQDVALRCDPISGHVSLYWYRQALGQGPEFLTYFNYEAQQDKSGLPNDRFSAERPEGSISTLTIQRTEQRDSAMYRCASSPGQGADEQFFGPGTRLTVL.

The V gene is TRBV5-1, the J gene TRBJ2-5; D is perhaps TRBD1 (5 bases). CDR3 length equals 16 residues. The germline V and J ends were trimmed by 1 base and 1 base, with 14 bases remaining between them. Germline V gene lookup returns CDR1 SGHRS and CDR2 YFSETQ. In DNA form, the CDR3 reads TGCGCCAGCAGCTTGCTCTACAGGACCCTCCAAGAGACCCAGTACTTC. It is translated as CASSLLYRTLQETQYF.

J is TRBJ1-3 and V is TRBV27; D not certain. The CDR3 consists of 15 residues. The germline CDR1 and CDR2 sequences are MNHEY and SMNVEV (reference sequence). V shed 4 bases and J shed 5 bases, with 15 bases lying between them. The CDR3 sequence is CASSSPPIERNTIYF. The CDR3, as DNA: TGTGCCAGCAGTTCACCTCCTATAGAGAGAAACACCATATATTTT.

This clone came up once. The CDR3 here is CASSTRDSLNTEAFF. In DNA, the CDR3 is TGTGCCAGCAGCACGCGGGACTCCTTGAACACTGAAGCTTTCTTT. The chain is built from TRBV9 and TRBJ1-1; a possible D gene is TRBD1 (5 bases). The CDR3 is 15 residues long. Germline lookup yields CDR1 SGDLS and CDR2 YYNGEE. Trimming left V 4 bases short and J 0 bases short, with 13 bases between.

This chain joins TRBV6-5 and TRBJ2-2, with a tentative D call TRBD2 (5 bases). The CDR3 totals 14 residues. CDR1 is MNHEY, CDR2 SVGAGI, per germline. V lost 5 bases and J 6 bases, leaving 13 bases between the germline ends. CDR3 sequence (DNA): TGTGCCAGCAGTACTCGGCGGGCGGCCGGGGAGCTGTTTTTT. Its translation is CASSTRRAAGELFF.

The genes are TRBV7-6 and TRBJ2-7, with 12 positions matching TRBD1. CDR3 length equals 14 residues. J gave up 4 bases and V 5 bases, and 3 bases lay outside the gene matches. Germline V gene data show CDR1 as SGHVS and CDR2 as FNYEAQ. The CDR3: CASSGGQGAYEQYF. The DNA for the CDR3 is TGTGCCAGCAGCGGGGGACAGGGGGCTTACGAGCAGTACTTC.

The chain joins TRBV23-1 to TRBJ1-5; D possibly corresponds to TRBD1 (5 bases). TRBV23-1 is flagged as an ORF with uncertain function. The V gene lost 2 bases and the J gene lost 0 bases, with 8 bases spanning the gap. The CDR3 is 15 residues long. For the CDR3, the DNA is TGCGCCAGCAGTCAAGTGACAGATAGCAATCAGCCCCAGCATTTT. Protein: CASSQVTDSNQPQHF.

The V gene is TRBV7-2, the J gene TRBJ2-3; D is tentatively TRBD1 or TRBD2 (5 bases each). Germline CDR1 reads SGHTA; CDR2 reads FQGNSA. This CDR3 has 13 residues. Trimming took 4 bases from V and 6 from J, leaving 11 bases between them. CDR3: CASSYGDGDTQYF. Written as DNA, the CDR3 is TGTGCCAGCAGCTACGGGGACGGTGATACGCAGTATTTT.

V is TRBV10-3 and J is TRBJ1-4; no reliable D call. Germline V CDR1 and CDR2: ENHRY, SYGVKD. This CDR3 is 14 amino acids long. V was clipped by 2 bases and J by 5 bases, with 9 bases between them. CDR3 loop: CAISEGRVNEKLFF. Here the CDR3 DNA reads TGTGCCATCAGTGAGGGGCGAGTGAATGAAAAACTGTTTTTT.

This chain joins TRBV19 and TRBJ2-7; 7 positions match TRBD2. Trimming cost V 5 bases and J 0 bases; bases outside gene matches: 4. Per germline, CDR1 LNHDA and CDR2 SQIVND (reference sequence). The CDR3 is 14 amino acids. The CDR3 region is CASSETSTSYEQYF. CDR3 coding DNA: TGTGCCAGTAGTGAGACTAGCACCTCCTACGAGCAGTACTTC.

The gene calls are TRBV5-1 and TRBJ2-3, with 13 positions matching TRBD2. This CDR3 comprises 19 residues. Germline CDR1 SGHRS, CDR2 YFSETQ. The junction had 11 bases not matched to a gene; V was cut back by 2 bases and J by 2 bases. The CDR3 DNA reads TGCGCCAGCAGCTTAAAGGGGAGGACTAGCGGGGGACCCACAGATACGCAGTATTTT. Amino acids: CASSLKGRTSGGPTDTQYF.